The subject of this entry is one TCR beta chain. The assay was immunoSEQ multiplex PCR, and TCRdb's table has in-frame clones only and misses some. The sample contains some 530,000 clones, approximately 85% of which appear only once. The entry originates in a study of blood T cell repertoires in COVID-19. At the level of the study: Acute-phase and convalescent COVID-19 samples originated in the United States, Italy and Spain. The analysed material was cDNA or gDNA that came from T cells, B-cell-depleted T cells, or PBMCs.

Germline CDR1 and CDR2: SGHTA and FQGNSA. This CDR3 region has 14 residues. V was pared by 3 bases and J by 1 base, with 2 bases of the junction left unmatched. The rearrangement uses TRBV7-2 and TRBJ2-5; the match to TRBD1 covers 7 bases. The sequence derives from a human donor in a cohort sampled during active COVID-19. Sequencing used peripheral blood. The CDR3 reads CASSFTGAQETQYF. The CDR3 nucleotides read TGTGCCAGCAGCTTTACAGGGGCCCAAGAGACCCAGTACTTC.